The 14 T cell receptor beta chains below come from one sample, sequenced in a study of T cell responses to AZD1222 COVID-19 vaccine. Clones were read by immunoSEQ multiplex PCR, and TCRdb kept only the in-frame ones, dropping some. The data hold 90,000 to 100,000 clones, with around 85% observed a single time. Here the sequenced sample was peripheral blood, taken 28 days after the second AZD1222 dose. The receptors were sampled from an adult who received the AZD1222 COVID-19 vaccine.

The chain links TRBV11-2 to TRBJ2-7, with 9 bases matching TRBD1. CDR1 SGHAT and CDR2 FQNNGV come from the germline V gene. The length of the CDR3 is 16 residues. Losses at the gene ends were 0 bases for V and 4 bases for J; bases not matched to a gene: 7. The CDR3 spells CASSLDLFDRGYEQYF. The CDR3, as DNA: TGTGCCAGCAGCTTAGATCTATTTGACAGGGGGTACGAGCAGTACTTC.

V is TRBV2 and J is TRBJ1-1; D is perhaps TRBD1 (5 bases). This CDR3 is built from 14 residues. V lost 5 bases and J 4 bases, leaving 14 bases between the germline ends. Looked up from germline, CDR1 is SNHLY and CDR2 is FYNNEI. The DNA for the CDR3 is TGTGCCAGCAGTAGGAAGGGGATAGTCACTGAAGCTTTCTTT. It specifies CASSRKGIVTEAFF.

V gene TRBV29-1 combines with J gene TRBJ2-3; TRBD1 matches at 7 bases. Germline V lookup: CDR1 SQVTM, CDR2 ANQGSEA. The CDR3 runs to 12 residues. V shed 6 bases, J shed 2 bases, and the junction held 2 bases outside the gene matches. CDR3 in amino acids: CSVGQDTDTQYF. The DNA for the CDR3 is TGCAGCGTCGGACAGGACACAGATACGCAGTATTTT.

The J gene is TRBJ2-6, the V gene TRBV7-9; 14 bases match TRBD2. Germline lookup yields CDR1 SEHNR and CDR2 FQNEAQ (reference sequence). This CDR3 spans 18 amino acids. Unmatched junction bases numbered 5, after V lost 4 bases and J lost 3 bases. The chain's CDR3 is CASSSTSGRAFGANVLTF. The CDR3 DNA follows: TGTGCCAGCAGCTCGACTAGCGGGAGGGCCTTTGGGGCCAACGTCCTGACTTTC.

This clone occurred once. At the DNA level, this CDR3 is encoded by other sequences in the same sample as well. This chain joins TRBV5-1 and TRBJ2-2, with D maybe TRBD2 (6 bases). The CDR3 covers 15 residues. Trimming pared 2 bases from V and 5 bases from J, leaving 13 bases between. Germline CDR1 is SGHRS and CDR2 is YFSETQ. CDR3: CASSFGTGGTGELFF. As DNA, the CDR3 is TGCGCCAGCAGCTTCGGGACTGGAGGGACCGGGGAGCTGTTTTTT. Full variable domain (outside the CDR3, taken from reference TRBV5-1 and TRBJ2-2): KAGVTQTPRYLIKTRGQQVTLSCSPISGHRSVSWYQQTPGQGLQFLFEYFSETQRNKGNFPGRFSGRQFSNSRSEMNVSTLELGDSALYLCASSFGTGGTGELFFGEGSRLTVL.

Written as DNA, the CDR3 is TGTGCCAGCAGCTTACTTGGGTTTGGGGCCAACGTCCTGACTTTC. The encoded protein is CASSLLGFGANVLTF. This chain connects TRBV13 to TRBJ2-6, with unresolved D. From germline, CDR1 is PRHDT and CDR2 FYEKMQ (reference sequence). This CDR3 is 15 amino acids long. Trimming removed 2 bases at V and 3 bases at J, with 8 bases between. The complete variable domain, with remaining parts taken from reference TRBV13 and TRBJ2-6, reads AAGVIQSPRHLIKEKRETATLKCYPIPRHDTVYWYQQGPGQDPQFLISFYEKMQSDKGSIPDRFSAQQFSDYHSELNMSSLELGDSALYFCASSLLGFGANVLTFGAGSRLTVL.

The V call is TRBV7-2, the J call TRBJ2-5; D perhaps matches TRBD1 (6 bases). Germline CDR1 reads SGHTA; CDR2 reads FQGNSA. CDR3 length: 15 amino acids. V lost 5 bases to trimming and J lost 5 bases, with 18 bases between them. The CDR3 is CASSTLTGQGETQYF. The CDR3 DNA is TGTGCCAGCAGCACGTTGACAGGCCAGGGGGAGACCCAGTACTTC.

The chain joins TRBV5-1 to TRBJ2-1, with 8 bases that match TRBD2. Trimming took 0 bases from V and 10 from J; bases not matched to a gene: 12. From germline, CDR1 is SGHRS and CDR2 YFSETQ. This CDR3 is built from 16 residues. CDR3 nucleotide sequence: TGCGCCAGCAGCTTGGATCCGGGACTAGAATACACAGAGCAGTTCTTC. Protein product: CASSLDPGLEYTEQFF.

The chain is built from TRBV5-5 and TRBJ2-5; TRBD1 matches 7 bases. V dropped 0 bases and J dropped 5; count of bases not matched to a gene: 4. The germline gives CDR1 SGHKS, CDR2 YYEKEE (reference sequence). There are 14 residues in the CDR3. CDR3 in DNA: TGTGCCAGCAGCTTGGCCGGGACAGTGGAGACCCAGTACTTC. Residues: CASSLAGTVETQYF.

The V and J genes are TRBV27 and TRBJ2-4; tentatively, D is TRBD2 (6 bases). This CDR3 has 15 amino acids. Germline V gene lookup returns CDR1 MNHEY and CDR2 SMNVEV (reference sequence). V was trimmed by 5 bases and J by 0 bases, leaving 11 bases between them. CDR3 sequence reads: CASSLGEEAKNIQYF. CDR3 bases: TGTGCCAGCAGTCTAGGGGAGGAAGCCAAAAACATTCAGTACTTC.

The chain uses TRBV7-9 and TRBJ2-5, with TRBD1 matching over 7 bases. The CDR3 spans 13 residues. V shed 5 bases, J shed 1 base, and the junction held 1 base outside the gene matches. CDR1 and CDR2 (germline): SEHNR, FQNEAQ (reference sequence). DNA for the CDR3: TGTGCCAGCAGCAGGGGGCCCCAAGAGACCCAGTACTTC. Protein sequence: CASSRGPQETQYF.

The chain is built from TRBV10-2 and TRBJ1-3, with no clear D. The V end lost 3 bases, the J end lost 0 bases, and 3 bases lay between the germline ends. This CDR3 is 13 amino acids long. Per germline, CDR1 WSHSY and CDR2 SAAADI. CDR3 nucleotides: TGCGCCAGCAGTGAAAGCTCTGGAAACACCATATATTTT. Residues: CASSESSGNTIYF.

This chain connects TRBV11-2 to TRBJ2-2; tentative D call: TRBD1 (5 bases). The germline gives CDR1 SGHAT, CDR2 FQNNGV. The CDR3 has 15 amino acids. The V end lost 1 base, the J end lost 4 bases, and 10 bases lay between the germline ends. CDR3 amino acids: CASSLVAGPTGELFF. DNA for the CDR3: TGTGCCAGCAGCTTAGTTGCAGGGCCCACCGGGGAGCTGTTTTTT.

The CDR3 region has the DNA TGTGCCAGCAGACCAACAGGGAGCTCCTACAATGAGCAGTTCTTC. Translating it yields CASRPTGSSYNEQFF. The J gene is TRBJ2-1, the V gene TRBV6-5; D is possibly TRBD1 (6 bases). Germline-derived CDR1 and CDR2 are MNHEY and SVGAGI. The CDR3 runs to 15 residues. Trimming cost V 6 bases and J 0 bases, with 12 bases left between them.